The 22 T cell receptor beta chains below all came from one sample that was sequenced in a study of OX40 agonist ivuxolimab in advanced cancers. The table came from immunoSEQ multiplex PCR; TCRdb's copy has only in-frame clones and leaves some out. Of some 20,000 clones listed, around 88% are singletons. The starting material was CD4+ or CD8+ T cells sorted from blood, obtained in a trial of the OX40 agonist ivuxolimab. These TCRs come from an adult with an advanced solid tumor such as melanoma, head and neck, liver or kidney cancer.

The J gene is TRBJ2-1, the V gene TRBV27, with 7 bases fitting TRBD2. The length of the CDR3 is 15 residues. The V and J ends lost 3 bases and 1 base, in that order; junction bases with no gene match: 3. Germline V gives CDR1 MNHEY, CDR2 SMNVEV (reference sequence). The chain's CDR3 is CASSFQRESYNEQFF. The CDR3 nucleotides read TGTGCCAGCAGTTTCCAGCGGGAATCCTACAATGAGCAGTTCTTC.

This clone was seen only a few times. The rearrangement uses TRBV5-4 and TRBJ1-1; no firm D call. Germline V lookup: CDR1 SGHNT, CDR2 YYREEE (reference sequence). Trimming shortened V by 4 bases and J by 7 bases, and 17 bases separated the two germline ends. The CDR3 length is 14 residues. CDR3 region: CASSPSAANVEAFF. CDR3 DNA sequence: TGTGCCAGCAGCCCTTCGGCAGCCAACGTTGAAGCTTTCTTT.

This clone was detected only once. This chain links TRBV27 with TRBJ2-1, with a weak D call TRBD2 (6 bases). The CDR3 length is 12 residues. The germline V and J ends were trimmed by 5 bases and 10 bases, with 12 bases remaining between them. The germline V gene has CDR1 MNHEY and CDR2 SMNVEV (reference sequence). CDR3 sequence (DNA): TGTGCCAGCAGTAGACTAGGGGACGAGCAGTTCTTC. This sequence encodes CASSRLGDEQFF.

The rearrangement uses TRBV29-1 and TRBJ2-7, with 7 positions matching TRBD2. V dropped 5 bases and J dropped 3; count of bases not matched to a gene: 7. CDR1 is SQVTM, CDR2 ANQGSEA, per germline. This CDR3 is built from 13 residues. The CDR3 bases are TGCAGCGTTCTTCCTGGGGGGGACTACGAGCAGTACTTC. It yields the protein CSVLPGGDYEQYF.

The chain employs TRBV7-9 and TRBJ2-7, with TRBD1 as a possible D gene (6 bases). Trimming removed 8 bases at V and 7 bases at J, with 15 bases between. CDR1 SEHNR and CDR2 FQNEAQ come from the germline V gene (reference sequence). This CDR3 is built from 12 residues. The chain's CDR3 is CASLGRGKEQYF. The CDR3 nucleotides are TGTGCCAGCCTTGGCAGGGGAAAGGAGCAGTACTTC.

V usage is TRBV9 and J usage is TRBJ2-2, with D unresolved. The V and J ends lost 0 bases and 2 bases respectively, with 5 bases between them. This CDR3 has 14 amino acids. From germline, CDR1 is SGDLS and CDR2 YYNGEE. The CDR3 here is CASSVGGNTGELFF. Here the CDR3 DNA reads TGTGCCAGCAGCGTAGGTGGAAACACCGGGGAGCTGTTTTTT.

This chain links TRBV5-1 with TRBJ1-1; D may be TRBD1 (5 bases). Germline CDR1 reads SGHRS; CDR2 reads YFSETQ. The CDR3 length is 14 residues. The V end lost 0 bases, the J end lost 2 bases, and 8 bases lay between the germline ends. As DNA, the CDR3 is TGCGCCAGCAGCTTGGAAGGGGCCAACACTGAAGCTTTCTTT. Its translation: CASSLEGANTEAFF.

The chain employs TRBV9 and TRBJ2-2, with D unresolved. Per germline, CDR1 SGDLS and CDR2 YYNGEE. This CDR3 has 15 residues. With 3 bases removed from V and 2 bases from J, the gap between germline ends came to 11 bases. For the CDR3, the DNA is TGTGCCAGCAGCGCAACCGGGTTCAACACCGGGGAGCTGTTTTTT. Its translation: CASSATGFNTGELFF.

This sequence joins TRBV9 and TRBJ2-3, with 8 nucleotides matching TRBD1. In germline, CDR1 is SGDLS, CDR2 YYNGEE. The CDR3 is made up of 13 amino acids. Trimming cost V 4 bases and J 3 bases; bases outside gene matches: 1. The CDR3 protein is CASSRQGTDTQYF. The CDR3 bases are TGTGCCAGCAGCCGACAGGGGACAGATACGCAGTATTTT. The full variable domain, rest sourced from reference TRBV9 and TRBJ2-3, is DSGVTQTPKHLITATGQRVTLRCSPRSGDLSVYWYQQSLDQGLQFLIQYYNGEERAKGNILERFSAQQFPDLHSELNLSSLELGDSALYFCASSRQGTDTQYFGPGTRLTVL.

This clone was counted a few times. DNA of the CDR3: TGTGCCAGCAGCCTTGACGGACGGGAGTTCGGTACGCAGTATTTT. Translation: CASSLDGREFGTQYF. The chain links TRBV7-9 to TRBJ2-3; D might be TRBD2 (6 bases). The V end lost 5 bases, the J end lost 8 bases, and 20 bases lay between the germline ends. CDR3 length: 15 residues. CDR1 SEHNR and CDR2 FQNEAQ come from the germline V gene (reference sequence).

The chain links TRBV7-2 to TRBJ2-1, with D uncertain. Germline values: CDR1 SGHTA, CDR2 FQGNSA. The CDR3 length is 15 residues. V lost 1 base to trimming and J lost 0 bases, with 7 bases between them. The CDR3 is CASSLEVSSYNEQFF. The CDR3 DNA follows: TGTGCCAGCAGCTTAGAAGTTAGCTCCTACAATGAGCAGTTCTTC.

This clone was detected only once. This sequence joins TRBV9 and TRBJ2-1; D not resolved. This CDR3 spans 12 amino acids. The ends were cut back, 3 bases at V and 11 bases at J, with 12 bases in the middle. Germline lookup yields CDR1 SGDLS and CDR2 YYNGEE. The CDR3 loop is CASSEDPLKQFF. In DNA form, the CDR3 reads TGTGCCAGCAGCGAGGACCCATTGAAGCAGTTCTTC.

This chain joins TRBV4-1 and TRBJ1-5; perhaps TRBD1 as D (5 bases). Germline assignment: CDR1 MGHRA and CDR2 YSYEKL. The CDR3 spans 16 residues. Trimming pared 0 bases from V and 4 bases from J, leaving 13 bases between. CDR3 protein: CASSQDPGGRNQPQHF. CDR3 bases: TGCGCCAGCAGCCAAGACCCGGGGGGAAGAAATCAGCCCCAGCATTTT.

The J gene is TRBJ1-2, the V gene TRBV30, with TRBD1 identical over 11 bases. V shed 5 bases, J shed 7 bases, and the junction held 6 bases outside the gene matches. The CDR3 spans 13 residues. Germline V gene data show CDR1 as GTSNPN and CDR2 as SVGIG (reference sequence). The CDR3: CAWGQGAYSGYTF. The CDR3 nucleotides are TGTGCCTGGGGACAGGGGGCTTATAGTGGCTACACCTTC.

In this sample, this clone turned up a few times. The chain joins TRBV29-1 to TRBJ2-1; 14 positions agree with TRBD2. The CDR3 covers 16 residues. Germline CDR1 and CDR2: SQVTM and ANQGSEA. V gave up 5 bases and J gave up 4 bases; unmatched junction bases: 7. The CDR3 region is CSVHGLAGGFYNEQFF. CDR3 nucleotides: TGCAGCGTTCATGGACTAGCGGGAGGTTTTTACAATGAGCAGTTCTTC.

The rearrangement joins TRBV27 to TRBJ1-1; no firm D call. This CDR3 contains 15 residues. Trimming left V 4 bases short and J 5 bases short, with 17 bases between. From germline, CDR1 is MNHEY and CDR2 SMNVEV (reference sequence). As DNA, the CDR3 is TGTGCCAGCAGTTACGTGAAGTCGCTAGGGACTGAAGCTTTCTTT. It yields the protein CASSYVKSLGTEAFF.

The chain joins TRBV6-5 to TRBJ2-7; a weak D match, TRBD2 (5 bases). The CDR3 is 12 amino acids. CDR1 is MNHEY and CDR2 is SVGAGI in the germline V gene. Trimming took 4 bases from V and 6 from J, leaving 10 bases between them. For the CDR3, the DNA is TGTGCCAGCAGTTGGAGGAAGAGCGAGCAGTACTTC. Amino acid sequence: CASSWRKSEQYF.

The J gene is TRBJ2-6, the V gene TRBV2; D remains ambiguous. Germline CDR1 reads SNHLY; CDR2 reads FYNNEI. The CDR3 consists of 15 residues. The germline V and J ends were trimmed by 8 bases and 0 bases, with 11 bases remaining between them. CDR3 sequence: CASRIHISGANVLTF. The DNA of the CDR3 is TGTGCCAGCCGTATACATATCTCTGGGGCCAACGTCCTGACTTTC.

The chain is built from TRBV5-1 and TRBJ2-1; D is unresolved. CDR3 length: 15 residues. The V end was cut by 2 bases, the J end by 0 bases, with 9 bases between. The germline V gene has CDR1 SGHRS and CDR2 YFSETQ. CDR3 amino acids: CASSFGESSYNEQFF. Here the CDR3 DNA reads TGCGCCAGCAGCTTTGGCGAAAGCTCCTACAATGAGCAGTTCTTC.

CDR3 nucleotides: TGTGCCAGCAGTTACGGGCCAGATAACGAGCAGTACTTC. Residues: CASSYGPDNEQYF. The chain joins TRBV6-5 to TRBJ2-7; D unclear. Per the germline V gene, CDR1 is MNHEY and CDR2 is SVGAGI. This CDR3 is 13 amino acids long. The V end was cut by 2 bases, the J end by 5 bases, with 10 bases between.

The chain couples TRBV19 to TRBJ2-7, with 8 bases identical to TRBD1. The V gene end was trimmed by 4 bases and the J gene end by 5 bases; junction bases not matched to a gene: 10. The germline V gene encodes CDR1 LNHDA and CDR2 SQIVND (reference sequence). CDR3 size: 15 residues. CDR3 loop: CASSTDRELHNEQYF. The CDR3 region has the DNA TGTGCCAGTAGTACGGACAGGGAACTTCACAACGAGCAGTACTTC.

This chain uses TRBV11-2 with TRBJ2-5; D perhaps matches TRBD2 (5 bases). Germline CDR1 SGHAT, CDR2 FQNNGV. The CDR3 consists of 15 residues. Between the trimmed V and J ends, which lost 2 bases and 2 bases, there was a span of 12 bases. The CDR3 DNA is TGTGCCAGCAGCTTAAACGGGAAAGTGCAAGAGACCCAGTACTTC. The encoded protein is CASSLNGKVQETQYF.